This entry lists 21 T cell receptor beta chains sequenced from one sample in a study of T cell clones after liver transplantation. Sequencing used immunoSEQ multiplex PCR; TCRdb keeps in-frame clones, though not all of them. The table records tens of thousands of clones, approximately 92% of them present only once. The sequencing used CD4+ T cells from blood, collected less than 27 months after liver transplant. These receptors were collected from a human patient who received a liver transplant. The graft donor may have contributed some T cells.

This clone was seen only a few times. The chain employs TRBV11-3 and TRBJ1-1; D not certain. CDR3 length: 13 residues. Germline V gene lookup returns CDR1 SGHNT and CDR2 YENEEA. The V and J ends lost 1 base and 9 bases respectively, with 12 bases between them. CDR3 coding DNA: TGTGCCAGCAGCTTAGTACCGGGAGGTAAAGCTTTCTTT. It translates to CASSLVPGGKAFF.

Here the CDR3 DNA reads TGTGCCAGCAGTGGGACGAACACTGAAGCTTTCTTT. This translates into CASSGTNTEAFF. The chain carries TRBV28 and TRBJ1-1, with D possibly TRBD1 on 5 matching bases. The CDR3 runs 12 residues. The germline gives CDR1 MDHEN, CDR2 SYDVKM. V gave up 5 bases and J gave up 1 base, with 5 bases separating them.

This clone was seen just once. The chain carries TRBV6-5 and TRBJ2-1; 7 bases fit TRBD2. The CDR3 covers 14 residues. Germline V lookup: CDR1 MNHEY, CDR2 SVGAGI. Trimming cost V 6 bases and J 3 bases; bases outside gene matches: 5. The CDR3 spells CASREGGSYNEQFF. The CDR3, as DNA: TGTGCCAGCAGAGAGGGAGGGAGCTACAATGAGCAGTTCTTC.

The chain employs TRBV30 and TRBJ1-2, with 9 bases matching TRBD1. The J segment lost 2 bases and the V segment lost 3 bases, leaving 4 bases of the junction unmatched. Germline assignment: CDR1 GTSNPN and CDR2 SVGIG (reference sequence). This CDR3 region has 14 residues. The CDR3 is CAWRTTGGNYGYTF. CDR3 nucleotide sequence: TGTGCCTGGAGGACTACAGGGGGCAACTATGGCTACACCTTC.

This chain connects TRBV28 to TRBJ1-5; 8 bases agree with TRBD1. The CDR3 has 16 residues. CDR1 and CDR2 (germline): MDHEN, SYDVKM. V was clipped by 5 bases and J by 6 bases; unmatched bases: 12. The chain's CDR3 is CASSHPGTGGGQPQHF. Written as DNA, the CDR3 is TGTGCCAGCAGTCACCCCGGAACAGGGGGAGGTCAGCCCCAGCATTTT.

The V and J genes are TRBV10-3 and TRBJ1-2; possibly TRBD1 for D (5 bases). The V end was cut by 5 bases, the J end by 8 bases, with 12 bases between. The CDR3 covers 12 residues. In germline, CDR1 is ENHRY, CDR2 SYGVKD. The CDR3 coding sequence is TGTGCCATCAGTCCCAGGGAAGGAGGCTACACCTTC. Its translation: CAISPREGGYTF.

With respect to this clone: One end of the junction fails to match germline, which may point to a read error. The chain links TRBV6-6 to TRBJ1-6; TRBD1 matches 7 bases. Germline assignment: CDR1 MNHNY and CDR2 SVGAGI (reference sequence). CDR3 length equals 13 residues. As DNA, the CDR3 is TGTGCCAGCAGTAGCCTTCCCGGGACAGAGGTTCTCTTT. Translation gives CASSSLPGTEVLF.

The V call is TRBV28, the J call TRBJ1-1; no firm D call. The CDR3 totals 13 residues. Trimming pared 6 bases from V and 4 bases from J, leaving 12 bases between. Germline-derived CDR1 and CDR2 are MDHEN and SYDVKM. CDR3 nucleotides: TGTGCCAGCAGCGTCATTTCAGCCACTGAAGCTTTCTTT. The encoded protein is CASSVISATEAFF.

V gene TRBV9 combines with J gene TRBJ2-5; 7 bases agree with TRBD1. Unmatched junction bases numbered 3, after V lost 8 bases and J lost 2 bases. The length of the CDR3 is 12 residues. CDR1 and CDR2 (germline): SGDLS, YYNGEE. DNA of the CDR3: TGTGCCAGGGGGACAGCTCAAGAGACCCAGTACTTC. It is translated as CARGTAQETQYF.

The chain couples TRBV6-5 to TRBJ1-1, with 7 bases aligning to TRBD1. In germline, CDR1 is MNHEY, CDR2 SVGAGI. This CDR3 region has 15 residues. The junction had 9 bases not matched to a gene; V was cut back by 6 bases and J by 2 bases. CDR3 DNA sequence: TGTGCCAGCAGCCGGACAGGAGTCCCAAACACTGAAGCTTTCTTT. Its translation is CASSRTGVPNTEAFF.

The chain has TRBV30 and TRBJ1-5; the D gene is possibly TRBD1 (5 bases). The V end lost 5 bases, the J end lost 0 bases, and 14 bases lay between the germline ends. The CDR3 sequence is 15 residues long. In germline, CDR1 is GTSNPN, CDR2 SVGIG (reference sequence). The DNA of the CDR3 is TGTGCCTGGGACCCGGGACGCTATAGCAATCAGCCCCAGCATTTT. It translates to CAWDPGRYSNQPQHF.

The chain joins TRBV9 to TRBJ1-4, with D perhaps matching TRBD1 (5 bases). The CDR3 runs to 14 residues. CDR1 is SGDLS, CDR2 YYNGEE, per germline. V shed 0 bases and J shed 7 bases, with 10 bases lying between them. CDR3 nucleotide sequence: TGTGCCAGCAGCGTAGATTGGGGCGGTGAAAAACTGTTTTTT. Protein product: CASSVDWGGEKLFF. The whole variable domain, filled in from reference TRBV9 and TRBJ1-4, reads DSGVTQTPKHLITATGQRVTLRCSPRSGDLSVYWYQQSLDQGLQFLIQYYNGEERAKGNILERFSAQQFPDLHSELNLSSLELGDSALYFCASSVDWGGEKLFFGSGTQLSVL.

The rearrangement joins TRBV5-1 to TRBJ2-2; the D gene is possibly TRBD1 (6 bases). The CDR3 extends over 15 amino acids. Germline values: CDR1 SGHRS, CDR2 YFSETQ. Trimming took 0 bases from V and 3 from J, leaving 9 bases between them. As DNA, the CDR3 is TGCGCCAGCAGCTTGGTAGGGGGAGACACCGGGGAGCTGTTTTTT. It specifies CASSLVGGDTGELFF.

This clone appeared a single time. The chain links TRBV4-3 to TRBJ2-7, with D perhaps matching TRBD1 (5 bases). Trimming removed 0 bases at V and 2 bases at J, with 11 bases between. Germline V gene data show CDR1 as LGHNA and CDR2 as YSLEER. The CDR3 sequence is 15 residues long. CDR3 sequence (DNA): TGCGCCAGCAGCCAAGAAGGCAGGGCGGCCTACGAGCAGTACTTC. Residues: CASSQEGRAAYEQYF.

CDR3: CASSVLGNNEQFF. The DNA for the CDR3 is TGTGCCAGCAGCGTGTTGGGGAACAATGAGCAGTTCTTC. V gene TRBV9 combines with J gene TRBJ2-1; D ambiguous. Germline CDR1 and CDR2: SGDLS and YYNGEE. Trimming removed 2 bases from V and 5 bases from J, with 8 bases in between. The CDR3 is made up of 13 amino acids.

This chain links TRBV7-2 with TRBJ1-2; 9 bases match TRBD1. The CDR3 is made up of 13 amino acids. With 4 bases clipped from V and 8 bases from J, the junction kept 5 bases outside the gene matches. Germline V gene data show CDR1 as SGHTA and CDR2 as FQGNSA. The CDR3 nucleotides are TGTGCCAGCAGCTCCGGGACAGGGAACGGCTACACCTTC. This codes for CASSSGTGNGYTF.

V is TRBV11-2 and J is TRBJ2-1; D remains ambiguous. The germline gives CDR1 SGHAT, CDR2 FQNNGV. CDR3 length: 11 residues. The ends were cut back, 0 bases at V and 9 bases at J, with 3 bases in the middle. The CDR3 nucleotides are TGTGCCAGCAGCTTAGACTCTGAGCAGTTCTTC. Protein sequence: CASSLDSEQFF.

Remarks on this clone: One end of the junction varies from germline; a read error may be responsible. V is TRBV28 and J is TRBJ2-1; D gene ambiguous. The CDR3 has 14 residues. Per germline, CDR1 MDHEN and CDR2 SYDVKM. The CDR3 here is CATSRAGSHNEQFF. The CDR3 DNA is TGTGCCACCAGTAGGGCCGGATCACACAATGAGCAGTTCTTC.

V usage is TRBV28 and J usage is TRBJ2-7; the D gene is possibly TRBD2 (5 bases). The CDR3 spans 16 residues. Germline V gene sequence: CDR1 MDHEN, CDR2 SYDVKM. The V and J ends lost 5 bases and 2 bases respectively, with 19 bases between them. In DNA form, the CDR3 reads TGTGCCAGCAGTACGACTATACAGCGCCTAACCTACGAGCAGTACTTC. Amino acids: CASSTTIQRLTYEQYF.

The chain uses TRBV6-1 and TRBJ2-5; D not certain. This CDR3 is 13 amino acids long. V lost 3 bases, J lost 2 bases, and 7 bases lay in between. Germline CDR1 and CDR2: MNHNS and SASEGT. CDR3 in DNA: TGTGCCAGCAGTGACAGTCTACAAGAGACCCAGTACTTC. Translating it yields CASSDSLQETQYF.

CDR3 DNA: TGTGCCAGCAGTTTTGGGCAGGGCCGCAATCAGCCCCAGCATTTT. It specifies CASSFGQGRNQPQHF. The J gene is TRBJ1-5, the V gene TRBV28, with TRBD1 as a possible D gene (5 bases). This CDR3 is built from 15 residues. The ends were cut back, 3 bases at V and 2 bases at J, with 11 bases in the middle. Germline loops: CDR1 MDHEN, CDR2 SYDVKM.